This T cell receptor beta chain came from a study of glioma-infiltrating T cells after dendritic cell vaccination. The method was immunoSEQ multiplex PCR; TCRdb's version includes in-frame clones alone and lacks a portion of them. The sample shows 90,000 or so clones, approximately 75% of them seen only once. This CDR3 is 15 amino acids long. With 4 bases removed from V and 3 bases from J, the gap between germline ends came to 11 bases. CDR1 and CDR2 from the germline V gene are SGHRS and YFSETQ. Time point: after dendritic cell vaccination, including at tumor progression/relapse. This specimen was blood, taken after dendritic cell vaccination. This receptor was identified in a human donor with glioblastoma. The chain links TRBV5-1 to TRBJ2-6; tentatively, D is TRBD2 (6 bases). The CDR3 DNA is TGCGCCAGCAGCCCCGGCGGGGATGGGGCCAACGTCCTGACTTTC. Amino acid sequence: CASSPGGDGANVLTF.